Presented here are 4 T cell receptor beta chains from one specimen sequenced in a study of shared clonotypes between healthy human individuals. Profiled with immunoSEQ multiplex PCR; TCRdb holds only in-frame clones, not every one. The sample includes 2,100,000 or so clones, approximately 96% of them seen just once. Sequenced sample: naive CD4+ T cells sorted from blood. Specified subset: CD45RA+ positively selected. These receptor sequences come from a young man in good health.

The genes are TRBV9 and TRBJ1-2; 9 bases agree with TRBD1. Germline V gene data show CDR1 as SGDLS and CDR2 as YYNGEE. The CDR3 has 16 amino acids. The trim removed 4 bases at V and 4 bases at J, leaving 11 bases unmatched. The CDR3, as DNA: TGTGCCAGCAGCCTCTACGATACAGGGGGCGGCTATGGCTACACCTTC. Translation gives CASSLYDTGGGYGYTF.

This clone was detected once. The gene calls are TRBV5-1 and TRBJ1-2; no reliable D call. The CDR3 is 12 amino acids. CDR1 is SGHRS and CDR2 is YFSETQ in the germline V gene. The V end was cut by 0 bases, the J end by 7 bases, with 7 bases between. CDR3 nucleotides: TGCGCCAGCAGCTTGGCCGAACCTGGCTACACCTTC. The encoded protein is CASSLAEPGYTF.

The J gene is TRBJ2-1, the V gene TRBV7-2, with 7 bases fitting TRBD1. Germline V gene data show CDR1 as SGHTA and CDR2 as FQGNSA. The CDR3 is 15 residues long. The V gene end was trimmed by 1 base and the J gene end by 5 bases; junction bases not matched to a gene: 5. In DNA, the CDR3 is TGTGCCAGCAGCTTAGTGGGACAGCTTCACAATGAGCAGTTCTTC. This sequence encodes CASSLVGQLHNEQFF.

As concerns this clone: This sample includes further DNA sequences coding for the same CDR3. The genes are TRBV10-3 and TRBJ2-7, with D tentatively TRBD2 (5 bases). The CDR3 loop spans 12 amino acids. The V end was cut by 2 bases, the J end by 5 bases, with 7 bases between. Germline values: CDR1 ENHRY, CDR2 SYGVKD. The CDR3 loop is CAISETSDEQYF. CDR3 DNA sequence: TGTGCCATCAGTGAGACTAGTGACGAGCAGTACTTC.